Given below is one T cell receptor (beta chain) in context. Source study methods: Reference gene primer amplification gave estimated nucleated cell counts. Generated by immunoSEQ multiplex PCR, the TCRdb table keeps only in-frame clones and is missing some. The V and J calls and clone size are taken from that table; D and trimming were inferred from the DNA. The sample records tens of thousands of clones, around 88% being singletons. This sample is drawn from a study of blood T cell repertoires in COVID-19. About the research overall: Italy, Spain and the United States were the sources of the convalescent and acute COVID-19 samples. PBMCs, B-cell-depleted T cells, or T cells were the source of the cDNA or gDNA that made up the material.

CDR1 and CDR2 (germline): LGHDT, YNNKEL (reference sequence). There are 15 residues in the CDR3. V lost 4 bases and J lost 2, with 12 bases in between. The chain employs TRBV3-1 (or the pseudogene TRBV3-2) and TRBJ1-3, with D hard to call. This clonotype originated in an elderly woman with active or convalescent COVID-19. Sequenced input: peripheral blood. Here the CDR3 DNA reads TGTGCCAGCAGCCCAAACCCGACTGCTGGAAACACCATATATTTT. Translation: CASSPNPTAGNTIYF.